This T cell receptor beta chain derives from a study of blood T cell repertoires in COVID-19. On the study more broadly: Collection of acute and convalescent COVID-19 samples took place in the United States, Italy and Spain. Sources were T cells, B-cell-depleted T cells, or PBMCs; the material itself was cDNA or gDNA.

This clone was counted a single time. Original processing methods: By means of reference gene primer amplification, nucleated cell counts were estimated. Method: immunoSEQ multiplex PCR; TCRdb's copy keeps in-frame clones and lacks some. V and J calls and clone size come straight from that table; D and trimming were deduced from the DNA. In the table there are under 95,000 clones, around 78% of which are singletons. Sequenced input: peripheral blood. The receptor comes from a human donor in a cohort sampled during active COVID-19.

This CDR3 reads CASSFTSGSSYEQYF. In DNA, the CDR3 is TGTGCCAGCAGCTTTACTAGCGGGAGCTCCTACGAGCAGTACTTC. The rearrangement links TRBV7-9 to TRBJ2-7; TRBD2 agrees at 11 bases. This CDR3 is built from 15 residues. Germline CDR1 is SEHNR and CDR2 is FQNEAQ (reference sequence). After removal of 3 bases from V and 0 bases from J, the junction contained 1 base not matched to a gene.